Here is one TCR beta chain with its context. Germline values: CDR1 KGHDR, CDR2 SFDVKD. Deletions cut 5 bases from V and 8 bases from J, with 11 bases between. This CDR3 region has 12 residues. The sample belongs to a study of blood T cell repertoires in COVID-19. Whole-study context: The study drew acute and convalescent COVID-19 samples from the United States, Italy and Spain.

Some clones are missing from TCRdb's copy, which holds only in-frame ones; the method was immunoSEQ multiplex PCR. The data contain roughly 220,000 clones, just under 85% of them singletons. The chain recombines TRBV24-1 with TRBJ1-2, with D maybe TRBD1 (5 bases). Sequencing was done on a sample of PBMCs or T cells enriched from blood (not recorded which). This TCR was sampled from a woman aged 40-49 years with acute COVID-19. The CDR3 protein is CATSAQGLGYTF. CDR3 coding DNA: TGTGCCACCAGTGCCCAGGGACTCGGCTACACCTTC.